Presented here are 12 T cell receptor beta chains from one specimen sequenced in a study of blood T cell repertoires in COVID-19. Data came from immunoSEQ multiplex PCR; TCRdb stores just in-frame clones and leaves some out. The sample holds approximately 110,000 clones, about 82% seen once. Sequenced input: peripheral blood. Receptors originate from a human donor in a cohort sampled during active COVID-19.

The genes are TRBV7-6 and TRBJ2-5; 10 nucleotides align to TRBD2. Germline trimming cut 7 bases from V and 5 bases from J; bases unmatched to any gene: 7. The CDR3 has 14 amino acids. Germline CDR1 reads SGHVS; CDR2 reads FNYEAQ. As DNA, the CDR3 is TGTGCCAGCACCCTACTAGCGGGATACGAGACCCAGTACTTC. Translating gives CASTLLAGYETQYF.

Here the CDR3 DNA reads TGTGCCAGCAGTAACCCGGGACAGGGTTTCGAGCAGTACTTC. Amino acids: CASSNPGQGFEQYF. The chain is built from TRBV6-5 and TRBJ2-7; 9 bases map to TRBD1. Germline V gives CDR1 MNHEY, CDR2 SVGAGI. This CDR3 region has 14 residues. V shed 5 bases and J 6 bases; nucleotides not matched to a gene: 8.

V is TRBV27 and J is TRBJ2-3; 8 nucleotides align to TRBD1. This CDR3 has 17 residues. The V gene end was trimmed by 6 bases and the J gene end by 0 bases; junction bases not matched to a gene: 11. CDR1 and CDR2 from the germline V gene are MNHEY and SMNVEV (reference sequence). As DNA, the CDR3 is TGTGCCAGCAGATACAGGGGGAGGAGACCTAGCACAGATACGCAGTATTTT. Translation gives CASRYRGRRPSTDTQYF.

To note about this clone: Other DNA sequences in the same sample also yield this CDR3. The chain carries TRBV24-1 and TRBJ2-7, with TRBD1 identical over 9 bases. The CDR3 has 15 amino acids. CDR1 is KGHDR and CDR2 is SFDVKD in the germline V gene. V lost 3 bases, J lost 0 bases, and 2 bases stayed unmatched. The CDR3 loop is CATSDPGQGSYEQYF. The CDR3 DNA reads TGTGCCACCAGTGATCCGGGACAGGGCTCCTACGAGCAGTACTTC.

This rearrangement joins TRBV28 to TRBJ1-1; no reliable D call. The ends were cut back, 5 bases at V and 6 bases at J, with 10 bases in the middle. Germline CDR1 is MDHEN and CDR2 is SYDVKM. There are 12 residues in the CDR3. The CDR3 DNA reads TGTGCCAGCAGTCGACATCTCGCTGAAGCTTTCTTT. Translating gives CASSRHLAEAFF.

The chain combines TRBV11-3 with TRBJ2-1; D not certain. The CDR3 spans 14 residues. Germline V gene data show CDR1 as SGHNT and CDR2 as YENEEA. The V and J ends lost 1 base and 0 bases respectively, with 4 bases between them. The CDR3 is CASSLGSSYNEQFF. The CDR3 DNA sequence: TGTGCCAGCAGCTTAGGTAGCTCCTACAATGAGCAGTTCTTC.

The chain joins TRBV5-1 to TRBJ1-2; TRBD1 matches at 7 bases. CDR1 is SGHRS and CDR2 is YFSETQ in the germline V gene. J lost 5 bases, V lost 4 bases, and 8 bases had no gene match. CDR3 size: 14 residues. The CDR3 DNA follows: TGCGCCAGCAGCCATCGGACAGGACTTTATGGCTACACCTTC. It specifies CASSHRTGLYGYTF.

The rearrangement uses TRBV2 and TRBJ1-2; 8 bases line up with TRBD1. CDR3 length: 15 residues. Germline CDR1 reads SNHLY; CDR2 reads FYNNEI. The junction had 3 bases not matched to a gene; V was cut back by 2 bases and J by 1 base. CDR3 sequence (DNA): TGTGCCAGCAGTGAAAGGGACAGGATTAACTATGGCTACACCTTC. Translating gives CASSERDRINYGYTF.

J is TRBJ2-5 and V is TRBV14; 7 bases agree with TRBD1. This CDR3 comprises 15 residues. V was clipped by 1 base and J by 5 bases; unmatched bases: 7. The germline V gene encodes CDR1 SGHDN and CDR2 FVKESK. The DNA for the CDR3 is TGTGCCAGCAGCCAAGGCGACAGGGATAGGGAGACCCAGTACTTC. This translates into CASSQGDRDRETQYF.

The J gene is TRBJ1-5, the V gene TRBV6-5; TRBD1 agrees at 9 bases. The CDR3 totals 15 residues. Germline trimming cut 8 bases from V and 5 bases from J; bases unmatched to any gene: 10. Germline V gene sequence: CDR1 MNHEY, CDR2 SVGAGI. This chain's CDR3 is CASLYRDRVDQPQHF. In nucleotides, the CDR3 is TGTGCCAGCCTGTACCGGGACAGGGTTGATCAGCCCCAGCATTTT.

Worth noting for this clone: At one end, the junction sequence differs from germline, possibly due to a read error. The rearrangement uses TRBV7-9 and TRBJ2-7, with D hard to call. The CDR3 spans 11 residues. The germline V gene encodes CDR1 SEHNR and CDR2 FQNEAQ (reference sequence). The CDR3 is CASSSQLNSDF. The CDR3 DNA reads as TGTGCCAGCAGCTCACAGCTTAACTCGGACTTC.

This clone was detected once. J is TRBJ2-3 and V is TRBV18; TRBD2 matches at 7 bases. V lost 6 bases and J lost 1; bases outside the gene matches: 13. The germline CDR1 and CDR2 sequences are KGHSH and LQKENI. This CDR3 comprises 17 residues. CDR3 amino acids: CASSPLAGATRTDTQYF. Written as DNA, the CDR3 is TGTGCCAGCTCCCCTTTAGCGGGTGCGACCCGCACAGATACGCAGTATTTT.